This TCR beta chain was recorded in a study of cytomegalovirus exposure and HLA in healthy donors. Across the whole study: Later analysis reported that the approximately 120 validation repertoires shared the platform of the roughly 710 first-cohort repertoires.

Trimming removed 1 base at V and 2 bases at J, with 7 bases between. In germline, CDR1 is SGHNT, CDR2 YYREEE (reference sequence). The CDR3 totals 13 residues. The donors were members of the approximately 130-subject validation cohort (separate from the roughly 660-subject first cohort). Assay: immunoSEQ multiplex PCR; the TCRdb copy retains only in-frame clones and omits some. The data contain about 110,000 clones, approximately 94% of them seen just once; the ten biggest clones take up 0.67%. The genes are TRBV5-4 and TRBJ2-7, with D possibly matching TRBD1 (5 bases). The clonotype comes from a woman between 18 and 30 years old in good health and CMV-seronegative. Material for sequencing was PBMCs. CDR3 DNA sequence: TGTGCCAGCAGCTTGCCAGGGCCCTACGAGCAGTACTTC. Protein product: CASSLPGPYEQYF.